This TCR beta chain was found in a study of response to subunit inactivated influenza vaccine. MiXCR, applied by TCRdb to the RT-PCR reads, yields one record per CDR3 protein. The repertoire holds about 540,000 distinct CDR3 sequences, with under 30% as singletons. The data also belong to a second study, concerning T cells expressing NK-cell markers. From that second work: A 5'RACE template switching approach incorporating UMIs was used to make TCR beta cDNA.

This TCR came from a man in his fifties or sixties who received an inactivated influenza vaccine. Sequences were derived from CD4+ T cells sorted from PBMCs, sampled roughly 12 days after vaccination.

The DNA for the CDR3 is TGTGCCAGCAGCTTAGCCAGACCCTCCTACGAGCAGTACTTC. The encoded protein is CASSLARPSYEQYF. The chain uses TRBV7-8 and TRBJ2-7; D uncertain. CDR1 and CDR2 (germline): SGHVS, FQNEAQ. The CDR3 is 14 residues long. Trimming took off 0 bases at V and 0 bases at J, with 6 bases between the two ends.